This T cell receptor beta chain was captured by sequencing in a study of naive and memory T cell subsets. This clonotype was observed at least ten times. Its target is unknown. CDR1 is MNHEY and CDR2 is SVGEGT in the germline V gene. The CDR3 consists of 14 residues. V lost 7 bases, J lost 6 bases, and 8 bases stayed unmatched. Amplification of ligated cDNA took four PCR rounds with SP2 and nested alpha and beta constant primers. Blood and skin TCR RNA was reverse transcribed with alpha and beta constant primers. TCRdb reprocessed the 5' RACE reads with MiXCR, giving one entry per CDR3 protein. The data contain roughly 62,000 distinct CDR3 sequences, about 7% of them singletons. An oligonucleotide containing a UMI was ligated to the 3' end of TCR cDNA. Whole-blood samples were roughly 2.3 ml of peripheral blood from healthy adult volunteers. Notes on the study in general: This RNA-based method may be sensitive to activation-related transcript changes.

This rearrangement joins TRBV6-2 or TRBV6-3 to TRBJ2-3, with 9 nucleotides matching TRBD2. The clonotype was recovered from a male donor in good health. The CDR3 DNA follows: TGTGCCAGCATGGCAGGACTAGCGCGCGATACGCAGTATTTT. This sequence encodes CASMAGLARDTQYF.